The 7 T cell receptor beta chains listed next were all sequenced from one sample in a study of blood T cell repertoires in COVID-19. Measured with immunoSEQ multiplex PCR; TCRdb has only the in-frame clones, and not every one. The sample consists of over 150,000 clones, about 90% of them appearing once. Sequenced sample: PBMCs or T cells enriched from blood (not recorded which). The receptors come from a woman in her 50s who had recovered from COVID-19.

The V and J genes are TRBV19 and TRBJ1-1, with 7 bases matching TRBD1. V gave up 5 bases and J gave up 7 bases; unmatched junction bases: 7. Germline CDR1 LNHDA, CDR2 SQIVND (reference sequence). This CDR3 contains 13 residues. The CDR3 loop reads CASSLSGGSEAFF. The CDR3 bases are TGTGCCAGTAGTCTCTCAGGGGGAAGTGAAGCTTTCTTT.

This clone was observed a single time. The chain carries TRBV2 and TRBJ2-3; 8 bases map to TRBD1. Germline-derived CDR1 and CDR2 are SNHLY and FYNNEI. The ends lost 6 bases at V and 0 bases at J; junction bases unmatched: 2. This CDR3 contains 14 residues. The CDR3 reads CASRRDRSTDTQYF. CDR3 coding DNA: TGTGCCAGCAGGAGGGACAGGAGCACAGATACGCAGTATTTT. The complete variable domain, with remaining parts taken from reference TRBV2 and TRBJ2-3, reads EPEVTQTPSHQVTQMGQEVILRCVPISNHLYFYWYRQILGQKVEFLVSFYNNEISEKSEIFDDQFSVERPDGSNFTLKIRSTKLEDSAMYFCASRRDRSTDTQYFGPGTRLTVL.

This chain links TRBV19 with TRBJ2-2; TRBD2 aligns across 13 bases. Germline loops: CDR1 LNHDA, CDR2 SQIVND (reference sequence). V was pared by 1 base and J by 3 bases, with 11 bases of the junction left unmatched. CDR3 length: 20 amino acids. Here the CDR3 reads CASSIALGLAGPSYTGELFF. Here the CDR3 DNA reads TGTGCCAGTAGTATAGCCCTGGGACTAGCGGGACCCTCTTACACCGGGGAGCTGTTTTTT.

In the case of this clone: The conserved closing phenylalanine or tryptophan is absent in this CDR3, likely reflecting a read error. Because the CDR3's place on the DNA is in doubt, the DNA is left out and the CDR3 is given as listed by TCRdb. The chain's CDR3 is CASSYSTGVPSQYL. The chain recombines TRBV6-2 or TRBV6-3 with TRBJ2-3; TRBD1 is taken as the D call from the table, unchecked against the DNA. A total of 14 residues make up the CDR3, ends included. Germline values: CDR1 MNHEY, CDR2 SVGEGT.

In this sample, this clone turned up a few times. V usage is TRBV28 and J usage is TRBJ2-1; TRBD1 is a possible D gene (5 bases). The CDR3 runs 14 residues. CDR1 and CDR2 from the germline V gene are MDHEN and SYDVKM. The ends were cut back, 8 bases at V and 4 bases at J, with 15 bases in the middle. DNA of the CDR3: TGTGCCAGCTGCTACCCCGGACAATACAATGAGCAGTTCTTC. It encodes CASCYPGQYNEQFF.

The chain has TRBV14 and TRBJ1-2; 8 bases fit TRBD1. This CDR3 is built from 13 residues. The junction had 10 bases not matched to a gene; V was cut back by 7 bases and J by 9 bases. CDR1 and CDR2 (germline): SGHDN, FVKESK. The CDR3 DNA reads as TGTGCCAGCACCCGTGACAGGGGAGTCCGCTACACCTTC. Protein sequence: CASTRDRGVRYTF.

This chain joins TRBV30 and TRBJ1-4; D perhaps matches TRBD1 (5 bases). The germline V gene encodes CDR1 GTSNPN and CDR2 SVGIG (reference sequence). The V end lost 2 bases, the J end lost 4 bases, and 14 bases lay between the germline ends. CDR3 length equals 15 residues. The CDR3 protein is CAWSRGISDNEKLFF. The CDR3 bases are TGTGCCTGGAGTCGGGGGATTTCCGATAATGAAAAACTGTTTTTT.